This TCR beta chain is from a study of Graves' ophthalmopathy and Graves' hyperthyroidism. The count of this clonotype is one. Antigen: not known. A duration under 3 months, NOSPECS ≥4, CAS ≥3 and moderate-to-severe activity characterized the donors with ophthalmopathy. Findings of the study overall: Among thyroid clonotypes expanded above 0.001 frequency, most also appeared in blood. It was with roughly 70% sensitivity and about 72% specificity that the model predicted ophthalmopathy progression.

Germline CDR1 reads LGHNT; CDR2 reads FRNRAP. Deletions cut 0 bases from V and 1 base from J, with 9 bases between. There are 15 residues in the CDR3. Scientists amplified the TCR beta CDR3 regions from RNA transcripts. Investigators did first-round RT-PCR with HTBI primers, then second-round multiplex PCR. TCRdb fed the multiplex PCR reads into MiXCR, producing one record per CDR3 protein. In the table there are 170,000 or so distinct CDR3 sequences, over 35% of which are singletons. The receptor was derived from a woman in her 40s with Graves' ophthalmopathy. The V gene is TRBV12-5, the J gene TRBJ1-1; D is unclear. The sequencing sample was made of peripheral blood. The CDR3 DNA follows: TGTGCTAGTGGTTTGGTACATACCCCGAACACTGAAGCTTTCTTT. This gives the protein CASGLVHTPNTEAFF. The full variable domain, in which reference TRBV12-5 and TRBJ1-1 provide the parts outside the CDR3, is DARVTQTPRHKVTEMGQEVTMRCQPILGHNTVFWYRQTMMQGLELLAYFRNRAPLDDSGMPKDRFSAEMPDATLATLKIQPSEPRDSAVYFCASGLVHTPNTEAFFGQGTRLTVV.